The TCR beta chain described here comes from a study of metastatic and nonmetastatic thyroid tumors. Overall study: Across blood and tumor or nodule tissue, repertoires from malignant and benign thyroid patients were compared with one another. Broader study findings: The study reportedly found significantly higher TCR beta diversity in malignant thyroid tumors than benign nodules, in blood and tumor.

The V and J ends lost 4 bases and 4 bases respectively, with 17 bases between them. Per the germline V gene, CDR1 is DFQATT and CDR2 is SNEGSKA (reference sequence). The CDR3 spans 15 residues. Points on this clone: Its antigen is not identified.

Thyroid surgery was preceded by no treatment in any patient. Original methodology: Researchers built a distant-metastasis classifier for papillary thyroid cancer that drew on CDR3 differences across clinicopathological groups. TCRdb re-called the PCR reads through MiXCR. The V and J calls reflect TCRdb's pipeline rather than the authors' work. Of 4,000 or so clones in the sample, about 31% were seen once. The sequence came from a female donor with papillary thyroid cancer or a benign thyroid nodule (not recorded which). Some clones in this sample may be carry-over from other donors' samples. The chain links TRBV20-1 to TRBJ1-5; a weak D match, TRBD1 (6 bases). Sequencing was carried out using adjacent normal tissue. Here the CDR3 DNA reads TGCAGTGCTATTGGACAGCTTAGCATGAATCAGCCCCAGCATTTT. This encodes CSAIGQLSMNQPQHF.